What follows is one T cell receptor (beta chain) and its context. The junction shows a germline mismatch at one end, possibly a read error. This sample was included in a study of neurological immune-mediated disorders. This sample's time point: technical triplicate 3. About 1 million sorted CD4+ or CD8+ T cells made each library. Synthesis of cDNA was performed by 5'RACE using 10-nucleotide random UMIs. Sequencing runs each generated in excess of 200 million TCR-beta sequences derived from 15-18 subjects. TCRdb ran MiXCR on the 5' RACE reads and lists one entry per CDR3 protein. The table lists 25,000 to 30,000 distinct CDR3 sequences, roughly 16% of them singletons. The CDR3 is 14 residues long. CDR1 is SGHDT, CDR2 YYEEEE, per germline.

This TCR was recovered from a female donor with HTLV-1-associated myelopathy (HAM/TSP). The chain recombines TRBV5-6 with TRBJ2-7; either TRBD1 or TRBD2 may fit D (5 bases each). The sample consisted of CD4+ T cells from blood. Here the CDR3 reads CSSSTHGTSYEQYF. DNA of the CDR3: TGTTCCAGCAGTACACACGGGACCTCCTACGAGCAGTACTTC.